Listed below are T cell receptor beta chains from one sample, sequenced in a study of T cell clonotyping in hematopoietic cell transplantation. Clones were sequenced by immunoSEQ multiplex PCR, and TCRdb holds only the in-frame ones, with some missing. The sample holds 25,000 to 30,000 clones, about 93% seen once. The source material was PBMCs, sampled 100 days after allogeneic stem cell transplant. These receptor sequences come from a female patient aged 50-60 years who had an allogeneic stem cell transplant from a related donor, so the T cells may come from the graft donor. Some clones in this sample may be carry-over from other donors' samples. The CDR3 runs from the conserved cysteine through the conserved F or W. D genes are given only for firm matches. Clone size is not always given. Where it is, it says once, few, many or a class for expanded clones.

TRBV2,TRBJ2-1,once,TRBD1,TGTGCCAGCGGCCGGGACAGGGCCAATGAGCAGTTCTTC,CASGRDRANEQFF
TRBV5-1,TRBJ1-1,-,-,TGCGCCAGCACATTACTGGGGAACACTGAAGCTTTCTTT,CASTLLGNTEAFF
TRBV25-1,TRBJ1-6,-,-,TGTGCCAGCAGTGAAAGCTTGGGACCGAGGAATTCACCCCTCCACTTT,CASSESLGPRNSPLHF
TRBV30,TRBJ2-7,-,-,TGTGCCTGGGCCCTAGCAGGGGCCGTCTACGAGCAGTACTTC,CAWALAGAVYEQYF
TRBV6-1,TRBJ2-3,-,TRBD2,TGTGCCAGCAGCCGGGGCGGGGAGGGTACAGATACGCAGTATTTT,CASSRGGEGTDTQYF
TRBV11-1,TRBJ1-1,few,-,TGTGCCAGCAGCTTACACGGGGTGAACACTGAAGCTTTCTTT,CASSLHGVNTEAFF
TRBV23-1,TRBJ2-3,-,TRBD2,TGCGCCAGCAGTCAATCGAGGGGCGGGGGGGCTCTAGATACGCAGTATTTT,CASSQSRGGGALDTQYF
TRBV28,TRBJ1-2,-,-,TGTGCCAGCACCGGACCTAACTATGGCTACACCTTC,CASTGPNYGYTF
TRBV15,TRBJ1-5,-,-,TGTGCCACCAGCAGGGGGCATCAGCCCCAGCATTTT,CATSRGHQPQHF
TRBV7-9,TRBJ1-2,-,-,TGTGCCAGCAGCTTAGACAGGGTCGGTGGCTACACCTTC,CASSLDRVGGYTF
TRBV19,TRBJ1-1,-,-,TGTGCCAGTAGGGCCAGGTGGGCAGAGCAAAACACTGAAGCTTTCTTT,CASRARWAEQNTEAFF
TRBV15,TRBJ1-6,-,-,TGTGCTACCGCCGAGAACAGAGAGTATAATTCACCCCTCCACTTT,CATAENREYNSPLHF
TRBV7-8,TRBJ2-7,-,-,TGTGCCAGCAGCTTTGCCATCGAGCAGTACTTC,CASSFAIEQYF